This is a list of T cell receptor beta chains from one sample in a study of graft-versus-host responses after intestinal transplantation. Method: immunoSEQ multiplex PCR; TCRdb's copy keeps in-frame clones and lacks some. The table records approximately 89,000 clones, around 90% of them present only once. The source was PBMCs, collected roughly 410 days after intestinal transplant. These receptors originate from a human patient who received an intestinal transplant, so some T cells may come from the graft donor. CDR3s include the opening cysteine and the closing phenylalanine or tryptophan. D genes are given only for firm matches. Clone size appears in some rows only: once, few, many, or a class for an expanded clone.

J	D	V	size	CDR3	DNA
TRBJ1-4	TRBD1	TRBV6-6	NA	CASSYPEARGDEKLFF	TGTGCCAGCAGTTACCCCGAGGCCAGGGGGGATGAAAAACTGTTTTTT
TRBJ2-1	NA	TRBV10-3	NA	CAIALAGNEQFF	TGTGCCATCGCCCTGGCTGGCAATGAGCAGTTCTTC
TRBJ2-5	NA	TRBV19	once	CASSGQGRGETQYF	TGTGCCAGTAGTGGCCAGGGCCGGGGGGAGACCCAGTACTTC
TRBJ2-7	NA	TRBV19	NA	CASSPGRHRRGSDEQYF	TGTGCCAGTAGCCCGGGCCGTCACAGGAGGGGTAGTGACGAGCAGTACTTC
TRBJ2-7	NA	TRBV4-2	NA	CASSQGPSVSSYEQYF	TGTGCCAGCAGCCAAGGGCCTAGCGTTAGCTCCTACGAGCAGTACTTC
TRBJ1-3	NA	TRBV20-1	once	CSAGDGNTIYF	TGCAGCGCTGGGGACGGAAACACCATATATTTT
TRBJ2-5	TRBD2	TRBV6-5	NA	CASSYGGGETQYF	TGTGCCAGCAGTTACGGCGGGGGGGAGACCCAGTACTTC
TRBJ2-7	NA	TRBV12-5	NA	CASGLVRNEQYF	TGTGCTAGTGGTTTGGTACGGAACGAGCAGTACTTC
TRBJ2-5	TRBD1	TRBV10-3	NA	CAIRTGQGGQETQYF	TGTGCCATCAGAACGGGACAGGGGGGCCAAGAGACCCAGTACTTC
TRBJ1-4	NA	TRBV19	once	CASMFPFGKLFF	TGTGCCAGTATGTTTCCCTTTGGGAAACTGTTTTTT
TRBJ2-7	NA	TRBV5-5	NA	CASSFQLTPYEQYF	TGTGCCAGCAGCTTTCAGCTCACTCCCTACGAGCAGTACTTC
TRBJ1-4	NA	TRBV5-6	few	CASSLGGPSTNEKLFF	TGTGCCAGCAGCTTGGGGGGTCCCTCAACTAATGAAAAACTGTTTTTT
TRBJ2-7	NA	TRBV2	few	CAALGGEQYF	TGTGCCGCCCTAGGGGGCGAGCAGTACTTC
TRBJ2-3	NA	TRBV11-3	NA	CASSLLATDTQYF	TGTGCCAGCAGCTTACTAGCGACAGATACGCAGTATTTT
TRBJ1-5	TRBD1	TRBV19	NA	CASRGQGYYSNQPQHF	TGTGCCAGTAGAGGACAGGGCTATTATAGCAATCAGCCCCAGCATTTT
TRBJ1-1	NA	TRBV20-1	NA	CSALNTEAFF	TGCAGTGCTTTGAACACTGAAGCTTTCTTT
TRBJ2-2	TRBD1	TRBV9	NA	CASSDGQGVAGELFF	TGTGCCAGCAGCGACGGACAGGGGGTAGCCGGGGAGCTGTTTTTT
TRBJ1-1	NA	TRBV19	NA	CASTPSTGNTEAFF	TGTGCCAGTACCCCATCGACAGGGAACACTGAAGCTTTCTTT
TRBJ2-1	TRBD1	TRBV6-6	NA	CASRYRGDEQFF	TGTGCCAGCAGGTACAGGGGGGATGAGCAGTTCTTC
TRBJ1-5	NA	TRBV18	NA	CASSLDRNQPQHF	TGTGCCAGCTCATTAGACAGGAATCAGCCCCAGCATTTT
TRBJ1-2	TRBD1	TRBV7-2	medium-sized	CASSLGGTGAFYGYTF	TGTGCCAGCAGCTTAGGTGGGACAGGGGCCTTCTATGGCTACACCTTC
TRBJ1-1	NA	TRBV2	NA	CASSNPHTTENTEAFF	TGTGCCAGCTCCAACCCCCACACGACTGAGAACACTGAAGCTTTCTTT
TRBJ1-1	NA	TRBV7-9	NA	CASSLSGPNTEAFF	TGTGCCAGCAGCTTAAGTGGGCCGAACACTGAAGCTTTCTTT
TRBJ1-2	NA	TRBV7-9	once	CASSPPGPNYGYTF	TGTGCCAGCAGCCCCCCCGGTCCTAACTATGGCTACACCTTC
TRBJ2-6	NA	TRBV2	NA	CASTLGQLSGASVLTF	TGTGCCAGCACCCTTGGACAGCTCTCTGGGGCCAGCGTCCTGACTTTC
TRBJ1-3	NA	TRBV7-9	once	CASSLAEGNTIYF	TGTGCCAGCAGCTTAGCAGAAGGAAACACCATATATTTT
TRBJ2-2	NA	TRBV20-1	NA	CSAWNTGELFF	TGCAGTGCTTGGAACACCGGGGAGCTGTTTTTT
TRBJ2-2	NA	TRBV10-3	NA	CAISEVLSRELFF	TGTGCCATCAGTGAGGTTCTTTCACGCGAGCTGTTTTTT
TRBJ2-5	TRBD2	TRBV5-6	NA	CASSFIFLASGGSQETQYF	TGTGCCAGCAGCTTTATTTTTCTTGCTAGCGGGGGGTCCCAAGAGACCCAGTACTTC
TRBJ1-6	NA	TRBV2	NA	CASSVTVSNSPLHF	TGTGCCAGCAGTGTAACAGTTTCAAATTCACCCCTCCACTTT
TRBJ1-1	TRBD1	TRBV7-9	NA	CASTWTGNTEAFF	TGTGCCAGCACCTGGACAGGGAACACTGAAGCTTTCTTT
TRBJ2-3	TRBD2	TRBV9	NA	CASSVGPAGTDTQYF	TGTGCCAGCAGCGTAGGGCCAGCGGGAACAGATACGCAGTATTTT